This T cell receptor beta chain stems from a study of T-cell memory formation after mild COVID-19 (dated by TCRdb to the early 2020s). A note on the overall study: TCR sequence clusters from the two donors were largely donor specific. Longitudinal TCRalpha and TCRbeta repertoire sequencing tracked T-cell clones expanding and contracting after mild COVID-19 in a couple of donors. Two young, previously healthy adult volunteers, one female and one male, were included in the cohort.

A few counts support this clonotype. There is no known antigen for this receptor. Per-nucleotide qualities are absent, and no much larger clonotype sits a single base away. The instrument given in TCRdb is Illumina NovaSeq 6000. TCRalpha and TCRbeta cDNA libraries were built by 5'RACE with constant-segment primers, adding sample barcodes and unique molecular identifiers. Trizol reagent was used to extract RNA from every sample. The libraries were amplified in two PCR steps, and the second step added a second sample barcode and Illumina TruSeq adapters. The libraries were sequenced on an Illumina NovaSeq using 2 x 150 bp paired-end reads. Concerning the study's data processing: Demultiplexing of reads and collapsing into UMI-guided consensus sequences were performed with migec v1.2.7. Using mixcr v2.1.11, the UMI consensuses were aligned to TRA and TRB V and J templates and assembled into clonotypes. A clonotype was counted as expanded or contracted only when both edgeR and NoisET called the clonotype significant, with the noise models trained on biological replicates. edgeR calls used a false discovery rate-adjusted p below 0.01 and a log2 fold-change threshold of 1. As an exploratory analysis of dynamics, max-normalized trajectories of the 1000 most abundant clonotypes were examined by PCA with hierarchical clustering. Each responding clone was given a CD4 or CD8 phenotype based on the CD4+ and CD8+ repertoires, which had been sequenced separately. TCRdb applied fastp at Q25 and MiXCR to the public reads, then kept only in-frame beta chains. Rows matching on CDR3 protein sequence are summarized as one entry with the most common DNA and genes. V and J calls and clone size were set by TCRdb, not the authors. In this sample the table shows some 300,000 distinct CDR3 sequences, less than 25% of which occur a single time. The ten largest clones represent roughly 21% of the sample.

General study outcomes and caveats: Some responding clones were detected in pre-infection memory, which suggested that pre-existing cross-reactive memory T cells had joined the SARS-CoV-2 response. Contracting CD4+ clones appeared mostly in the CM and EM memory subsets, whereas CD8+ clones were enriched in EMRA. Whether the second-wave clones peaking on day 37 were SARS-CoV-2 specific was not confirmed. Only a couple of mild cases were covered in the study, and larger cohorts including severe cases with pre-infection samples were considered necessary. Clones that contracted from day 15 to 85 showed balanced CD4/CD8 phenotypes, whereas a second wave of clones that expanded from day 15 to 37 leaned towards CD4+.

From cysteine to phenylalanine, the CDR3 is 15 amino acids long. Of all the DNA, just the CDR3 is kept, 45 bases in frame from base 1. The germline V gene encodes CDR1 MGHRA and CDR2 YSYEKL. Relative to germline, V is 1 base shorter and J is 3 bases shorter, with 9 bases between their ends. PBMCs were isolated by Ficoll-Paque density gradient centrifugation. Material for sequencing was PBMCs or a T cell subset sorted from them (not recorded which). This sequence originates from a man aged 18 to 35 who had mild COVID-19 (a few samples of this study predate the infection). The sample titles of this study are shuffled in the database, so cell type and time point are left out; the donor was told from shared clones. The chain was built from TRBV4-1 and TRBJ2-2, and the D gene may be TRBD1, 6 bases matching. The nucleotides are TGCGCCAGCAGCCAAGTCCCAGGGGACACCGGGGAGCTGTTTTTT. Its protein reads: CASSQVPGDTGELFF.